The 2 T cell receptor beta chains below were found in one sample sequenced in a study of beta chain features in type 1 diabetes. The investigators reverse transcribed all of the isolated RNA, so they sequenced expressed TCRB transcripts. TCRdb's copy holds only in-frame clones and misses some; the assay was immunoSEQ multiplex PCR. The table has under 200,000 clones, 7% to 10% seen once. The sequenced sample was central memory CD4+ T cells from blood. Receptor source: a woman in her late teens or twenties in good health.

This clone has only a few counts. This chain connects TRBV9 to TRBJ1-6, with D possibly TRBD1 on 5 matching bases. CDR3 length: 12 residues. Trimming cost V 4 bases and J 7 bases, with 6 bases left between them. CDR1 is SGDLS and CDR2 is YYNGEE in the germline V gene. CDR3 bases: TGTGCCAGCAGCCCAGGGAATTCACCCCTCCACTTT. Translating gives CASSPGNSPLHF.

This clone was counted only a few times. The gene calls are TRBV4-2 and TRBJ2-5, with TRBD1 as a possible D gene (7 bases). Germline V gives CDR1 LGHNA, CDR2 YNFKEQ. This CDR3 is 14 amino acids long. V gave up 4 bases and J gave up 0 bases, with 9 bases separating them. CDR3 bases: TGTGCCAGCAGCCGCGGGACAGACCAAGAGACCCAGTACTTC. This translates into CASSRGTDQETQYF.